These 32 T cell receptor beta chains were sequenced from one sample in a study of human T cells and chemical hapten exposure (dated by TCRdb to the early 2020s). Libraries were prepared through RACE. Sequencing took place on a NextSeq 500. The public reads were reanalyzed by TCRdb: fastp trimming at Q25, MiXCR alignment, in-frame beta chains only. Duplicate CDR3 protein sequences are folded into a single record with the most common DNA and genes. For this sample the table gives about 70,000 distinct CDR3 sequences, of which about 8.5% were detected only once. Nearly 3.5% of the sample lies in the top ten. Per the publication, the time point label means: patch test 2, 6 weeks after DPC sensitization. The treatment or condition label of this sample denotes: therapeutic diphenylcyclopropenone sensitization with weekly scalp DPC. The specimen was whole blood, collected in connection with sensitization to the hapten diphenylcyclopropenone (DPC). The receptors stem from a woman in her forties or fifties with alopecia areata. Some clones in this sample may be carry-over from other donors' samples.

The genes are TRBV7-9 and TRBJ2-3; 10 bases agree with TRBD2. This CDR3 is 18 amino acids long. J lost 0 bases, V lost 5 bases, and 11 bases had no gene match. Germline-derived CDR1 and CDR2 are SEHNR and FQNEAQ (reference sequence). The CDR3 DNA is TGTGCCAGCAGCCACCCGGGAGCGGGGGGGCCTAGCACAGATACGCAGTATTTT. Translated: CASSHPGAGGPSTDTQYF. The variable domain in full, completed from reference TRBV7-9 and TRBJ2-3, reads DTGVSQNPRHKITKRGQNVTFRCDPISEHNRLYWYRQTLGQGPEFLTYFQNEAQLEKSRLLSDRFSAERPKGSFSTLEIQRTEQGDSAMYLCASSHPGAGGPSTDTQYFGPGTRLTVL.

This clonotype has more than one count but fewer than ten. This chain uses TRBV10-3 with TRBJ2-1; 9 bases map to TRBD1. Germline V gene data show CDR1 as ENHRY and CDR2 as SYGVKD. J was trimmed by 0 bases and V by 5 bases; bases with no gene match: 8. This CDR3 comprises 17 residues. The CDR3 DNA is TGTGCCATCAGTCCCGGGACAGGGAGTCCCTCCTACAATGAGCAGTTCTTC. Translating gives CAISPGTGSPSYNEQFF.

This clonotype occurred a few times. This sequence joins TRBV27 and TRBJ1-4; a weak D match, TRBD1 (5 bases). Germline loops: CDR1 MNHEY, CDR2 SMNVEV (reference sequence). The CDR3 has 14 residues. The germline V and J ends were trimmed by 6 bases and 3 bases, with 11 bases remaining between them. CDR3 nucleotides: TGTGCCAGCAGCGAGGGGCGACCTAATGAAAAACTGTTTTTT. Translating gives CASSEGRPNEKLFF.

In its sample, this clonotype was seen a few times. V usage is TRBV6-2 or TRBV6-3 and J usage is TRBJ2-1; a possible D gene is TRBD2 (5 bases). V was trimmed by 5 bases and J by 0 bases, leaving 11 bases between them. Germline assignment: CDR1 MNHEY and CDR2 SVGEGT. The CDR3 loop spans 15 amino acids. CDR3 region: CASSRAGSSYNEQFF. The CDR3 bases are TGTGCCAGCAGTAGGGCGGGCAGCTCCTACAATGAGCAGTTCTTC.

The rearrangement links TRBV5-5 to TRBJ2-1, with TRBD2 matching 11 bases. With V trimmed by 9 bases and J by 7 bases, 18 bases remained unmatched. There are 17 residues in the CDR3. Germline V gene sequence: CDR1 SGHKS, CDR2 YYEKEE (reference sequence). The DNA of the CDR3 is TGTGCCACCTCAGCTTCCACTTATAGCGGGAGGGGGAATGAGCAGTTCTTC. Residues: CATSASTYSGRGNEQFF.

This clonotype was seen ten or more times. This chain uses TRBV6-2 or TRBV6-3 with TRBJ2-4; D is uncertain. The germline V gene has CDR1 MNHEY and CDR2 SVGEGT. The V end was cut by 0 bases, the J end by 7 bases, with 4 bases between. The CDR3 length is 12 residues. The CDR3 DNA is TGTGCCAGCAGTTACTCGACTAACATTCAGTACTTC. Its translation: CASSYSTNIQYF.

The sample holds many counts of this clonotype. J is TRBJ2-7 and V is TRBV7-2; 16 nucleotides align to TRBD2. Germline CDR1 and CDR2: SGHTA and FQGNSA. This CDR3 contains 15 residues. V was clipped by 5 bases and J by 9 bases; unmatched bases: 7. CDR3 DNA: TGTGCCAGCAGCGGGGGACTAGCGGGAGGGCGGTCGCAGTACTTC. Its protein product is CASSGGLAGGRSQYF.

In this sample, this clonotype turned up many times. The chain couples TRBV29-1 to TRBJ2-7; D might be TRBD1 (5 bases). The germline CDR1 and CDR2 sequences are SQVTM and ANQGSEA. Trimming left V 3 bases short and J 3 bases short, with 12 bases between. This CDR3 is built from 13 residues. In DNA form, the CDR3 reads TGCAGCGTTGACAGGGAAGGTTTCTACGAGCAGTACTTC. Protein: CSVDREGFYEQYF.

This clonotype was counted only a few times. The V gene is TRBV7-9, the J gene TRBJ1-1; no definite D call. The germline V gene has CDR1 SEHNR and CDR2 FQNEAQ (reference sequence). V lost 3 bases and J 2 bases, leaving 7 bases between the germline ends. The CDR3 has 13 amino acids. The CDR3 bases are TGTGCCAGCAGCTTCCTCCTAAACACTGAAGCTTTCTTT. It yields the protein CASSFLLNTEAFF.

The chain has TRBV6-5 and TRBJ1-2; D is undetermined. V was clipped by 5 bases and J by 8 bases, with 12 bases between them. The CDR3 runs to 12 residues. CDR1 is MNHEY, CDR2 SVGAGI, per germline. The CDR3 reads CASSGPNRGYTF. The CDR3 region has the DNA TGTGCCAGCAGTGGCCCTAACCGGGGCTACACCTTC.

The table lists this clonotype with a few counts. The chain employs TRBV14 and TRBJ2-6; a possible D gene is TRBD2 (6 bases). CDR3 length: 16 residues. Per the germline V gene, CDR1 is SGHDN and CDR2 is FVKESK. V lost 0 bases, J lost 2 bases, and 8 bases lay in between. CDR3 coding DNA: TGTGCCAGCAGCCAAGATGGAGGGACTGGGGCCAACGTCCTGACTTTC. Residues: CASSQDGGTGANVLTF. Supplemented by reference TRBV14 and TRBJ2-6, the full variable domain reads EAGVTQFPSHSVIEKGQTVTLRCDPISGHDNLYWYRRVMGKEIKFLLHFVKESKQDESGMPNNRFLAERTGGTYSTLKVQPAELEDSGVYFCASSQDGGTGANVLTFGAGSRLTVL.

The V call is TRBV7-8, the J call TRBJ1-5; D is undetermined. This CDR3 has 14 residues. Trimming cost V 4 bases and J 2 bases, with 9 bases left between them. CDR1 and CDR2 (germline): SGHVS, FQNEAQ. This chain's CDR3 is CASSSLLGNQPQHF. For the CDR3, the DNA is TGTGCCAGCAGCTCTCTTTTGGGCAATCAGCCCCAGCATTTT.

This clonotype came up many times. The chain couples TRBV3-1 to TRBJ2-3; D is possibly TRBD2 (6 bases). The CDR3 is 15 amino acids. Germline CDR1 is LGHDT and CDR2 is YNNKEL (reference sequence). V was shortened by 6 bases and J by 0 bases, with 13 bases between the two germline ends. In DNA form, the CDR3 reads TGTGCCAGCAGAGCCGGGACTCAAAGCACAGATACGCAGTATTTT. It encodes CASRAGTQSTDTQYF.

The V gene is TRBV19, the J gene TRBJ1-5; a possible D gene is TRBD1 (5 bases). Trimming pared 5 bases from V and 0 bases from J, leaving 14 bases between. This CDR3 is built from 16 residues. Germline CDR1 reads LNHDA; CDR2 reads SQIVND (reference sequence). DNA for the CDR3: TGTGCCAGTAGTGCGACAGCGGCACATAGCAATCAGCCCCAGCATTTT. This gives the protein CASSATAAHSNQPQHF.

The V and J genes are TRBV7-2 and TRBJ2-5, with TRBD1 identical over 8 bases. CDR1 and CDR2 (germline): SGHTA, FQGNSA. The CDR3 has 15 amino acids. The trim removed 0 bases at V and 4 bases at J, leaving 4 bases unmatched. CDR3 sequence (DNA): TGTGCCAGCAGCTTAGCGCGGACAGGGAGAGAGACCCAGTACTTC. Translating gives CASSLARTGRETQYF.

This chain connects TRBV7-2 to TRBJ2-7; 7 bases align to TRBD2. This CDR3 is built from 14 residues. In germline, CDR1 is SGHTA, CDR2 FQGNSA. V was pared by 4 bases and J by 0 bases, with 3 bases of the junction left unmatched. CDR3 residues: CASSSRLASYEQYF. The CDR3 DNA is TGTGCCAGCAGCTCAAGACTAGCCTCCTACGAGCAGTACTTC.

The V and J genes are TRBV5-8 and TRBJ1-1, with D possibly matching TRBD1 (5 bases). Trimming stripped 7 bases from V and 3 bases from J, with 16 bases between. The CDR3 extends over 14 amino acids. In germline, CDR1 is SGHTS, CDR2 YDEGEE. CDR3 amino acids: CASLERQLDTEAFF. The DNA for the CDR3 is TGTGCCAGCCTAGAGAGACAGTTGGACACTGAAGCTTTCTTT.

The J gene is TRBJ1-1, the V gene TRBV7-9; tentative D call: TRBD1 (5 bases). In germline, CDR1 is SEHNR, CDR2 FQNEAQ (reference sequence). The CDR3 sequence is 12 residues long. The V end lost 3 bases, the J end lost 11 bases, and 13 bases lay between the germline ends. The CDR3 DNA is TGTGCCAGCAGCTTTGGGGGAGTCGTGGCTTTCTTT. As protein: CASSFGGVVAFF.

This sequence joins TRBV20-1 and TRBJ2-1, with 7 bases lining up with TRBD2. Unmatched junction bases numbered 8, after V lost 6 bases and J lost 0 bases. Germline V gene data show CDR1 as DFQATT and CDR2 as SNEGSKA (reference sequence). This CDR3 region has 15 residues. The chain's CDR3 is CSAPGGGSSYNEQFF. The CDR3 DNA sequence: TGCAGTGCACCTGGGGGAGGGAGCTCCTACAATGAGCAGTTCTTC.

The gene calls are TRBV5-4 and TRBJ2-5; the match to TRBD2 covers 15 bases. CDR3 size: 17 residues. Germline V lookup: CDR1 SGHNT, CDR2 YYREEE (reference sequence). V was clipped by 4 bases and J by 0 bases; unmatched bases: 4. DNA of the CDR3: TGTGCCAGCAGCCGGGGACTAGCGGGGGGAAACCAAGAGACCCAGTACTTC. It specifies CASSRGLAGGNQETQYF.

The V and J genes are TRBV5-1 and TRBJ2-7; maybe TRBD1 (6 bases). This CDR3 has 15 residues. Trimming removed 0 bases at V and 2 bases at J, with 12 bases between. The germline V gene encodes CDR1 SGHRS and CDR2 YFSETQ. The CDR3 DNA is TGCGCCAGCAGCTTGGGTCAGGGGCTAGCCTACGAGCAGTACTTC. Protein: CASSLGQGLAYEQYF.

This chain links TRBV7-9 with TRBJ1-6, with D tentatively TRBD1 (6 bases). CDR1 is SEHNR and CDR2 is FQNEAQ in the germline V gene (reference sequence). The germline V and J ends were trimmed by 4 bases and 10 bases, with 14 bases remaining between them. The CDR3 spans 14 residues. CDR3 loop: CASSSGQMSSPLHF. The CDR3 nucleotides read TGTGCCAGCAGCTCCGGACAGATGAGCTCACCCCTCCACTTT. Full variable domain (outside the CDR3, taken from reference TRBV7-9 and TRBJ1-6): DTGVSQNPRHKITKRGQNVTFRCDPISEHNRLYWYRQTLGQGPEFLTYFQNEAQLEKSRLLSDRFSAERPKGSFSTLEIQRTEQGDSAMYLCASSSGQMSSPLHFGNGTRLTVT.

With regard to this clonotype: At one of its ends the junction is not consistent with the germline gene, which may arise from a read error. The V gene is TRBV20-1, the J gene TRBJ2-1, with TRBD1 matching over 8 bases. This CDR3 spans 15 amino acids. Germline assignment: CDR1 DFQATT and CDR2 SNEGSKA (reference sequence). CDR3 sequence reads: CSARDKDRVLPPPSF. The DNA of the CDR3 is TGCAGTGCTAGAGATAAGGACAGGGTTCTCCCTCCCCCAAGCTTC.

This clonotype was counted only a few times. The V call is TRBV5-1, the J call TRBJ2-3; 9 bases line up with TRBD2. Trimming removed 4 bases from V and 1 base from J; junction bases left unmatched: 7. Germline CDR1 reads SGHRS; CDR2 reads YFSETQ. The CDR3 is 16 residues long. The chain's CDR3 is CASSLLAGSRTDTQYF. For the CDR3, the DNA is TGCGCCAGCAGCCTGCTAGCGGGGAGCCGCACAGATACGCAGTATTTT.

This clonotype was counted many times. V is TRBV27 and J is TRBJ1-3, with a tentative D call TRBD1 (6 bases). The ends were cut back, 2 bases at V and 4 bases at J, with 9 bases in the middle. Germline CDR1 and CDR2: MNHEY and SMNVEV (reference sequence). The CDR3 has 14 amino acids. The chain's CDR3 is CASSLRGVGNTIYF. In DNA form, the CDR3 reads TGTGCCAGCAGTTTAAGGGGGGTCGGAAACACCATATATTTT.

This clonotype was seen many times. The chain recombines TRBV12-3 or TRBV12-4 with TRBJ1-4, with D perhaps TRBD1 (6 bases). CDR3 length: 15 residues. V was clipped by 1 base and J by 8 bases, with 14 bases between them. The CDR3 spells CASSLGGQGREKLFF. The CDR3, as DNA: TGTGCCAGCAGTTTAGGGGGGCAGGGAAGAGAAAAACTGTTTTTT.

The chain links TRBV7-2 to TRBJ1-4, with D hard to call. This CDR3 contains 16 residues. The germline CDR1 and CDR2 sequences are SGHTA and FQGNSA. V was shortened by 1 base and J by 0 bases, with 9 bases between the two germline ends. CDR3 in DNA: TGTGCCAGCAGCTTAGTGGCGTCAGCAACTAATGAAAAACTGTTTTTT. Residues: CASSLVASATNEKLFF.

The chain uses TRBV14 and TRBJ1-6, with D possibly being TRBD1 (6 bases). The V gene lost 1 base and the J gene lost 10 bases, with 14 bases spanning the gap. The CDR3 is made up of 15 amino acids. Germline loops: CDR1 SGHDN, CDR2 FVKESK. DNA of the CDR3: TGTGCCAGCAGCCAAGTGGACAGCTTAGAGTCACCCCTCCACTTT. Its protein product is CASSQVDSLESPLHF.

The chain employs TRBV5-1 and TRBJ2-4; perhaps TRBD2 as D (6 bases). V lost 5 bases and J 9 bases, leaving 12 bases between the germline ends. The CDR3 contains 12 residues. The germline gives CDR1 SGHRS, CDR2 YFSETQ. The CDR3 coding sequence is TGCGCCAGCAGTTATGGGGGAGGCATTCAGTACTTC. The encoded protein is CASSYGGGIQYF.

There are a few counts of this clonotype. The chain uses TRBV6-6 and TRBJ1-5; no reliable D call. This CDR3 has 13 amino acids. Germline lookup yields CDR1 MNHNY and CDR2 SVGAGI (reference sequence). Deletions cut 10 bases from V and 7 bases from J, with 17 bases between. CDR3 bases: TGTGCCATTAAGCGGGAGGTAGGACAGCCCCAGCATTTT. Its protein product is CAIKREVGQPQHF.

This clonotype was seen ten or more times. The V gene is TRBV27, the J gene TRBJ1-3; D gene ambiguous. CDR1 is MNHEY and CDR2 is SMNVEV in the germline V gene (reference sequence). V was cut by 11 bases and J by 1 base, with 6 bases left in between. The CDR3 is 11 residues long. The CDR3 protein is CAARSGNTIYF. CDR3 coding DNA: TGTGCCGCGAGGTCTGGAAACACCATATATTTT.

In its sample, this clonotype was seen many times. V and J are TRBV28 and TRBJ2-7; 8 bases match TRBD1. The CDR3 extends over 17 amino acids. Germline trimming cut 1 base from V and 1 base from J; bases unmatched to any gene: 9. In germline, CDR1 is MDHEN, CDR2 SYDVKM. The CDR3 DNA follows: TGTGCCAGCAGTTTATCCAGGACAGGGATGGGATCCTACGAGCAGTACTTC. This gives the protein CASSLSRTGMGSYEQYF.